One sample yielded the 14 T cell receptor beta chains listed below, sequenced in a study of blood T cells in healthy people across ages. For the second PCR, which ran for about 6 to 11 cycles, a sample-barcoded 5' primer and a J-beta primer mix were used. Each CDR3 protein is one row after TCRdb ran MiXCR on the 5' RACE reads. Of hundreds of thousands of distinct CDR3 sequences in the sample, about 62% were seen once. Sequencing was carried out using blood. These receptors originate from a man aged 25 to 40 in good health.

This clonotype has just a few counts. J is TRBJ2-1 and V is TRBV6-5; TRBD2 might be the D (6 bases). Germline V lookup: CDR1 MNHEY, CDR2 SVGAGI. CDR3 size: 15 residues. The V end lost 6 bases, the J end lost 9 bases, and 21 bases lay between the germline ends. The DNA of the CDR3 is TGTGCCAGCAGCATCGGACGGGTCCTGGGGGGTGAGCAGTTCTTC. It specifies CASSIGRVLGGEQFF.

The rearrangement joins TRBV2 to TRBJ2-3; D is unclear. CDR3 length: 18 amino acids. Trimming took off 6 bases at V and 2 bases at J, with 24 bases between the two ends. The V gene's germline CDR1 is SNHLY and CDR2 FYNNEI. CDR3 protein: CASSENLPVLLNTDTQYF. CDR3 in DNA: TGTGCCAGCAGCGAAAACTTACCGGTACTCCTAAACACAGATACGCAGTATTTT.

This clonotype was counted a few times. The chain uses TRBV25-1 and TRBJ2-5; 8 bases are shared with TRBD1. Trimming cost V 2 bases and J 0 bases; bases outside gene matches: 11. Germline assignment: CDR1 MGHDK and CDR2 SYGVNS. The CDR3 has 18 residues. The CDR3 nucleotides read TGTGCCAGCAGTGAAATGCTCCGACAGGGGATATACCAAGAGACCCAGTACTTC. Its protein product is CASSEMLRQGIYQETQYF.

This clonotype has only a few counts. The gene calls are TRBV12-3 or TRBV12-4 and TRBJ2-3, with D unclear. V was clipped by 5 bases and J by 2 bases, with 8 bases between them. The CDR3 totals 13 residues. This CDR3 reads CASSIKATDTQYF. DNA of the CDR3: TGTGCCAGCAGTATAAAGGCCACAGATACGCAGTATTTT.

This clonotype was seen a handful of times. V and J are TRBV12-3 or TRBV12-4 and TRBJ2-4, with D maybe TRBD1 (5 bases). This CDR3 region has 17 residues. Trimming cost V 5 bases and J 3 bases, with 20 bases left between them. In nucleotides, the CDR3 is TGTGCCAGCAGTCTCTACCAGGGCGTTTATGGCAAAAACATTCAGTACTTC. The encoded protein is CASSLYQGVYGKNIQYF.

J is TRBJ2-7 and V is TRBV12-3 or TRBV12-4; D may be TRBD2 (5 bases). The J call is in doubt because the DNA end fits TRBJ2-4 better. The CDR3 spans 15 residues. The CDR3 DNA follows: TGTGCCAGCAGGTCGGTTGAGGGCAGCTTAAACATTCAGTACTTC. Its protein product is CASRSVEGSLNIQYF.

The rearrangement links TRBV5-1 to TRBJ2-7, with a tentative D call TRBD1 (6 bases). Trimming cost V 4 bases and J 0 bases, with 11 bases left between them. The CDR3 is 14 amino acids. Germline CDR1 reads SGHRS; CDR2 reads YFSETQ. DNA of the CDR3: TGCGCCAGCAGCCGACAGGTTAGCTCCTACGAGCAGTACTTC. Its protein is CASSRQVSSYEQYF.

The chain combines TRBV10-3 with TRBJ1-6; D is undetermined. Deletions cut 4 bases from V and 5 bases from J, with 15 bases between. In germline, CDR1 is ENHRY, CDR2 SYGVKD. The CDR3 has 16 amino acids. Here the CDR3 reads CAISASAGANNSPLHF. CDR3 sequence (DNA): TGTGCCATCAGTGCTTCTGCGGGTGCCAATAATTCACCCCTCCACTTT.

This clonotype turned up a few times. The genes are TRBV7-2 and TRBJ2-5; D not resolved. From germline, CDR1 is SGHTA and CDR2 FQGNSA. The CDR3 loop spans 16 amino acids. V lost 5 bases and J 2 bases, leaving 18 bases between the germline ends. The CDR3, as DNA: TGTGCCAGCAGCCCCCGCCACGCTCCTCGACAAGAGACCCAGTACTTC. Its translation: CASSPRHAPRQETQYF. The entire variable domain, with the rest obtained from reference TRBV7-2 and TRBJ2-5, is as follows: GAGVSQSPSNKVTEKGKDVELRCDPISGHTALYWYRQSLGQGLEFLIYFQGNSAPDKSGLPSDRFSAERTGGSVSTLTIQRTQQEDSAVYLCASSPRHAPRQETQYFGPGTRLLVL.

This chain links TRBV4-1 with TRBJ2-3, with unresolved D. In germline, CDR1 is MGHRA, CDR2 YSYEKL. The CDR3 consists of 16 residues. With 1 base removed from V and 3 bases from J, the gap between germline ends came to 14 bases. CDR3 sequence reads: CASSQVIVWATDTQYF. The CDR3 DNA reads as TGCGCCAGCAGCCAAGTTATAGTATGGGCTACAGATACGCAGTATTTT.

The chain links TRBV29-1 to TRBJ1-2; no clear D. V gave up 3 bases and J gave up 8 bases, with 7 bases separating them. CDR1 SQVTM and CDR2 ANQGSEA come from the germline V gene. The CDR3 runs 10 residues. Here the CDR3 reads CSVDSRGYTF. DNA of the CDR3: TGCAGCGTTGACTCTAGGGGCTACACCTTC.

In the case of this clonotype: One junction end disagrees with the germline gene, perhaps due to a read error. The chain is built from TRBV20-1 and TRBJ1-2, with unresolved D. CDR1 is DFQATT and CDR2 is SNEGSKA in the germline V gene (reference sequence). CDR3 size: 14 residues. CDR3 nucleotides: TGCAGTGCCAAGAGACCAGGAGCTCTTGGGGAGTACATCTTC. Encoded protein: CSAKRPGALGEYIF.

V gene TRBV5-1 combines with J gene TRBJ2-1; D is perhaps TRBD1 or TRBD2 (5 bases each). This CDR3 has 14 amino acids. Germline CDR1 SGHRS, CDR2 YFSETQ. Trimming removed 5 bases from V and 0 bases from J, with 9 bases in between. CDR3 loop: CASRVGPSYNEQFF. In DNA form, the CDR3 reads TGCGCCAGCAGAGTGGGACCCTCCTACAATGAGCAGTTCTTC.

With regard to this clonotype: Relative to the germline gene, one junction end is altered; a read error may explain this. V usage is TRBV5-1 and J usage is TRBJ1-2; perhaps TRBD1 as D (6 bases). Germline values: CDR1 SGHRS, CDR2 YFSETQ. This CDR3 contains 17 residues. CDR3 bases: TGCGCCAGCAGCCCGCGGGGGCGGGAAAAAGCTAACTATGGCTATACCTTC. Translated: CASSPRGREKANYGYTF.